The 25 T cell receptor beta chains below come from one sample, sequenced in a study of cytotoxic CD8 clonotypes in ibrutinib-treated CLL. Clones were sequenced by immunoSEQ multiplex PCR, and TCRdb holds only the in-frame ones, with some missing. The data hold about 130,000 clones, with 80% to 90% observed a single time. Sequenced here: PBMCs, sampled after 24 months of ibrutinib treatment. The receptors stem from a human donor with chronic lymphocytic leukemia.

V is TRBV25-1 and J is TRBJ1-2, with 7 bases that match TRBD1. The CDR3 runs to 14 residues. Germline trimming cut 3 bases from V and 7 bases from J; bases unmatched to any gene: 8. CDR1 is MGHDK and CDR2 is SYGVNS in the germline V gene. Here the CDR3 DNA reads TGTGCCAGCAGTGATACTGGACAGGAAGCTGGCTACACCTTC. Protein sequence: CASSDTGQEAGYTF.

This clone was detected only a few times. The rearrangement uses TRBV2 and TRBJ1-5; no reliable D call. V dropped 2 bases and J dropped 6 bases, with 5 bases sitting between them. Germline CDR1 and CDR2: SNHLY and FYNNEI. The CDR3 sequence is 12 residues long. The DNA for the CDR3 is TGTGCCAGCAGTGAAACGGTTCAGCCCCAGCATTTT. Encoded protein: CASSETVQPQHF.

The V call is TRBV11-2, the J call TRBJ2-3; D call uncertain. Trimming left V 1 base short and J 4 bases short, with 6 bases between. Germline V gene data show CDR1 as SGHAT and CDR2 as FQNNGV. This CDR3 spans 13 amino acids. The CDR3 nucleotides are TGTGCCAGCAGCTTAGCGTACGCAGATACGCAGTATTTT. As protein: CASSLAYADTQYF.

The chain has TRBV7-9 and TRBJ1-1; 7 bases fit TRBD1. Germline V gene lookup returns CDR1 SEHNR and CDR2 FQNEAQ (reference sequence). Trimming took 4 bases from V and 11 from J; bases not matched to a gene: 10. The length of the CDR3 is 13 residues. CDR3 amino acids: CASSYPGQRTAFF. CDR3 coding DNA: TGTGCCAGCAGCTACCCGGGACAGCGGACGGCTTTCTTT.

The V call is TRBV7-3, the J call TRBJ2-3, with 9 bases lining up with TRBD2. The junction had 4 bases not matched to a gene; V was cut back by 0 bases and J by 0 bases. The CDR3 has 17 amino acids. CDR1 and CDR2 from the germline V gene are SGHTA and FQGTGA. CDR3 DNA sequence: TGTGCCAGCAGCTTAACAGGGACTAGCCCTAGCACAGATACGCAGTATTTT. Translated: CASSLTGTSPSTDTQYF. The entire variable domain, with the rest obtained from reference TRBV7-3 and TRBJ2-3, is as follows: GAGVSQTPSNKVTEKGKYVELRCDPISGHTALYWYRQSLGQGPEFLIYFQGTGAADDSGLPNDRFFAVRPEGSVSTLKIQRTERGDSAVYLCASSLTGTSPSTDTQYFGPGTRLTVL.

This chain links TRBV5-8 with TRBJ2-3; 8 bases match TRBD1. The J segment lost 5 bases and the V segment lost 5 bases, leaving 4 bases of the junction unmatched. Germline V CDR1 and CDR2: SGHTS, YDEGEE. The CDR3 is 13 residues long. DNA of the CDR3: TGTGCCAGCAGTTTGACAGGGGAAGATACGCAGTATTTT. Protein: CASSLTGEDTQYF.

This rearrangement joins TRBV2 to TRBJ2-5, with TRBD2 matching 8 bases. CDR3 size: 14 residues. After removal of 3 bases from V and 5 bases from J, the junction contained 5 bases not matched to a gene. Germline CDR1 is SNHLY and CDR2 is FYNNEI. The DNA of the CDR3 is TGTGCCAGCAGTGACGGGGGGGCCAGGGAGACCCAGTACTTC. This gives the protein CASSDGGARETQYF.

This chain connects TRBV5-1 to TRBJ2-7, with 10 bases aligning to TRBD1. This CDR3 has 17 amino acids. V gave up 4 bases and J gave up 7 bases; unmatched junction bases: 17. CDR1 and CDR2 (germline): SGHRS, YFSETQ. The CDR3, as DNA: TGCGCCAGCAGCCCCAGGGATGCCGGGACAGGGGCGCGGGAGCAGTACTTC. The encoded protein is CASSPRDAGTGAREQYF. The full variable domain, its missing parts supplied by reference TRBV5-1 and TRBJ2-7, is KAGVTQTPRYLIKTRGQQVTLSCSPISGHRSVSWYQQTPGQGLQFLFEYFSETQRNKGNFPGRFSGRQFSNSRSEMNVSTLELGDSALYLCASSPRDAGTGAREQYFGPGTRLTVT.

This clone was counted a single time. The rearrangement links TRBV29-1 to TRBJ2-1, with 10 positions matching TRBD1. Germline assignment: CDR1 SQVTM and CDR2 ANQGSEA. The CDR3 runs 16 residues. With V trimmed by 7 bases and J by 4 bases, 13 bases remained unmatched. The CDR3 DNA reads as TGCAGCGAAACCCGACAGGGGGCGGGAACATACAATGAGCAGTTCTTC. Amino acid sequence: CSETRQGAGTYNEQFF.

The chain is built from TRBV7-7 and TRBJ2-5; D unclear. This CDR3 spans 14 amino acids. Trimming removed 0 bases from V and 2 bases from J, with 7 bases in between. CDR1 and CDR2 from the germline V gene are SSHAT and FNYEAQ (reference sequence). CDR3 sequence (DNA): TGTGCCAGCAGCTTAGCTCGACGTCAAGAGACCCAGTACTTC. Its protein is CASSLARRQETQYF.

The V gene is TRBV5-8, the J gene TRBJ2-3; TRBD2 agrees at 9 bases. Germline loops: CDR1 SGHTS, CDR2 YDEGEE. Germline trimming cut 2 bases from V and 0 bases from J; bases unmatched to any gene: 7. The CDR3 is 17 amino acids. For the CDR3, the DNA is TGTGCCAGCAGCTTTCGGGCTAGCGGGACTAGCACAGATACGCAGTATTTT. Protein: CASSFRASGTSTDTQYF.

This sequence joins TRBV2 and TRBJ1-2, with a possible D match to TRBD1 (5 bases). CDR1 is SNHLY and CDR2 is FYNNEI in the germline V gene. This CDR3 has 13 residues. V was clipped by 1 base and J by 11 bases, with 14 bases between them. In DNA, the CDR3 is TGTGCCAGCAGTGAAGTTACGGGGGGTAGATACACCTTC. Its translation is CASSEVTGGRYTF.

The J gene is TRBJ1-1, the V gene TRBV9, with 7 bases aligning to TRBD1. Unmatched junction bases numbered 9, after V lost 4 bases and J lost 3 bases. The CDR3 contains 15 residues. Germline-derived CDR1 and CDR2 are SGDLS and YYNGEE. In nucleotides, the CDR3 is TGTGCCAGCAGCTCAAAGGGGGCGATGGACACTGAAGCTTTCTTT. It translates to CASSSKGAMDTEAFF.

The rearrangement uses TRBV5-1 and TRBJ2-2, with TRBD1 matching 11 bases. CDR3 size: 18 residues. Germline trimming cut 4 bases from V and 6 bases from J; bases unmatched to any gene: 14. CDR1 is SGHRS, CDR2 YFSETQ, per germline. The CDR3 DNA follows: TGCGCCAGCAGCGTTGCCGGGACAGGGGGTATTATAGCCGGGGAGCTGTTTTTT. Encoded protein: CASSVAGTGGIIAGELFF.

This sequence joins TRBV18 and TRBJ1-1; 9 bases are shared with TRBD1. V dropped 0 bases and J dropped 4; count of bases not matched to a gene: 3. Looked up from germline, CDR1 is KGHSH and CDR2 is LQKENI. The CDR3 contains 15 residues. CDR3 coding DNA: TGTGCCAGCTCACCACCGACAGGGGGAGTCACTGAAGCTTTCTTT. This gives the protein CASSPPTGGVTEAFF.

This rearrangement joins TRBV6-5 to TRBJ2-7, with 8 bases aligning to TRBD1. Per germline, CDR1 MNHEY and CDR2 SVGAGI. This CDR3 contains 15 residues. V dropped 2 bases and J dropped 2; count of bases not matched to a gene: 5. The CDR3 DNA is TGTGCCAGCAGTTACAGACAGGGGCCAGCCTACGAGCAGTACTTC. Its protein is CASSYRQGPAYEQYF.

V usage is TRBV6-5 and J usage is TRBJ2-7; D gene uncertain. CDR1 and CDR2 from the germline V gene are MNHEY and SVGAGI. The V gene lost 2 bases and the J gene lost 6 bases, with 11 bases spanning the gap. The CDR3 consists of 13 residues. The CDR3 spells CASSYLVRSEQYF. CDR3 in DNA: TGTGCCAGCAGTTACCTGGTCCGTAGCGAGCAGTACTTC.

J is TRBJ2-7 and V is TRBV10-3, with 10 nucleotides matching TRBD1. CDR1 and CDR2 (germline): ENHRY, SYGVKD. The CDR3 sequence is 15 residues long. Trimming at V came to 11 bases and at J to 0 bases, leaving 10 bases not matched to a gene. The CDR3 loop reads CAVGSRDRGSYEQYF. The CDR3 coding sequence is TGTGCCGTGGGCTCTCGGGACAGGGGCTCCTACGAGCAGTACTTC.

This rearrangement joins TRBV5-5 to TRBJ2-5; 15 bases are a match to TRBD2. Germline CDR1 SGHKS, CDR2 YYEKEE (reference sequence). This CDR3 is built from 16 residues. The J segment lost 5 bases and the V segment lost 4 bases, leaving 6 bases of the junction unmatched. The DNA for the CDR3 is TGTGCCAGCAGCCCTGGACTAGCGGGGGGGCTGGAGACCCAGTACTTC. Its translation is CASSPGLAGGLETQYF.

This clone was seen more than once but under ten times. The chain carries TRBV4-3 and TRBJ1-2; no reliable D call. Looked up from germline, CDR1 is LGHNA and CDR2 is YSLEER. CDR3 length equals 15 residues. Between the trimmed V and J ends, which lost 0 bases and 7 bases, there was a span of 15 bases. DNA of the CDR3: TGCGCCAGCAGCCAAGATGGAGTAGGGTGGGGTGGCTACACCTTC. Translated: CASSQDGVGWGGYTF.

V usage is TRBV10-3 and J usage is TRBJ1-2; D possibly corresponds to TRBD1 (6 bases). With 2 bases removed from V and 4 bases from J, the gap between germline ends came to 17 bases. This CDR3 is built from 16 residues. Germline-derived CDR1 and CDR2 are ENHRY and SYGVKD. The CDR3 sequence: CAISETDSEGVYGYTF. The CDR3 DNA reads TGTGCCATCAGTGAGACGGACAGCGAGGGGGTCTATGGCTACACCTTC.

This clone has just one count. The chain employs TRBV27 and TRBJ2-7; D gene ambiguous. From germline, CDR1 is MNHEY and CDR2 SMNVEV (reference sequence). The CDR3 has 15 residues. Trimming cost V 7 bases and J 3 bases, with 19 bases left between them. This CDR3 reads CASKFPGSPGYEQYF. In DNA form, the CDR3 reads TGTGCCAGCAAGTTCCCTGGCAGCCCAGGCTACGAGCAGTACTTC.

There are a few counts of this clone. The chain carries TRBV10-3 and TRBJ1-6, with TRBD1 matching over 7 bases. Germline trimming cut 2 bases from V and 9 bases from J; bases unmatched to any gene: 7. This CDR3 is built from 15 residues. The germline CDR1 and CDR2 sequences are ENHRY and SYGVKD. The CDR3 is CAISERTGGTSPLHF. The DNA for the CDR3 is TGTGCCATCAGTGAGAGGACAGGTGGGACTTCACCCCTCCACTTT.

The V call is TRBV5-1, the J call TRBJ2-7, with 9 bases fitting TRBD1. The V gene's germline CDR1 is SGHRS and CDR2 YFSETQ. V shed 4 bases, J shed 4 bases, and the junction held 6 bases outside the gene matches. The CDR3 contains 14 residues. DNA for the CDR3: TGCGCCAGCAGCAAGAGGGACAGGGTGTACGAGCAGTACTTC. This sequence encodes CASSKRDRVYEQYF. The variable domain in full, completed from reference TRBV5-1 and TRBJ2-7, reads KAGVTQTPRYLIKTRGQQVTLSCSPISGHRSVSWYQQTPGQGLQFLFEYFSETQRNKGNFPGRFSGRQFSNSRSEMNVSTLELGDSALYLCASSKRDRVYEQYFGPGTRLTVT.

There are a few counts of this clone. The chain joins TRBV2 to TRBJ1-5, with a weak D call TRBD1 (5 bases). The CDR3 consists of 14 residues. The germline CDR1 and CDR2 sequences are SNHLY and FYNNEI. With 7 bases removed from V and 3 bases from J, the gap between germline ends came to 13 bases. The CDR3 nucleotides read TGTGCCAGCAATCTTCAGGGATTCAATCAGCCCCAGCATTTT. As protein: CASNLQGFNQPQHF.